This T cell receptor (beta chain) came from a study of shared clonotypes between healthy human individuals. CD45RO-negative cells were positively selected for CCR7, leaving out terminally differentiated effector memory CD45RA+ cells. The table came from immunoSEQ multiplex PCR; TCRdb's copy has only in-frame clones and leaves some out. The table lists millions of clones, about 94% of them singletons. This CDR3 is 14 amino acids long. V was cut by 1 base and J by 3 bases, with 10 bases left in between. Germline V gene sequence: CDR1 SGHTA, CDR2 FQGNSA. The chain has TRBV7-2 and TRBJ2-7, with D tentatively TRBD1 (5 bases). The source of this sequence is a man aged 18 to 30 in good health. The sequencing input was naive CD8+ T cells sorted from blood. CDR3 loop: CASSLGQNFYEQYF. The CDR3 DNA follows: TGTGCCAGCAGCTTAGGACAGAATTTCTACGAGCAGTACTTC. The full variable domain, completed using reference TRBV7-2 and TRBJ2-7, is GAGVSQSPSNKVTEKGKDVELRCDPISGHTALYWYRQSLGQGLEFLIYFQGNSAPDKSGLPSDRFSAERTGGSVSTLTIQRTQQEDSAVYLCASSLGQNFYEQYFGPGTRLTVT.